The text below deals with one TCR beta chain. This clone has only one observation. Its antigen has not been determined. Qualities for individual bases were not recorded, and no much larger clone is one base off. This sample was included in a study of blood T cell repertoires in COVID-19 (dated by TCRdb to the early 2020s). Concerning the study at large: Collaborator samples came from the United States, Italy and Spain and covered acute and convalescent phases of COVID-19. The material from the prospective study consisted of cDNA or gDNA derived from T cells, B-cell-depleted T cells, or PBMCs. The dataset comprised deeply sampled blood TCRbeta repertoires from subjects exposed to, actively infected with, or recovered from COVID-19. The repertoires were made available in a free public database intended to serve as a resource for research on the immune response to SARS-CoV-2. Samples were obtained from the ongoing ImmuneRACE study (first 160 participants) and from over 1,000 subjects provided by 6 global collaborators. Sample metadata almost always included a de-identified subject ID, COVID-19 status, age in years and sex. HLA class I and class II types, where available, came from metadata supplied by the sample provider rather than from assay-based typing. Paper-wide results and their limitations: How much clinical and demographic metadata was included differed by source and by participant, and the metadata was provided uncurated.

The immunoSEQ Assay, a bias-controlled multiplex PCR, was used to amplify TCRbeta CDR3 regions from genomic DNA. In the source study's methods: Nucleated cell counts per sample were estimated from amplification of reference gene primers within the assay. To quantify the absolute abundance of each unique TCRbeta CDR3 rearrangement, sequence reads were collapsed and filtered. For each sample, productive Simpson clonality was calculated by taking the square root of Simpson's diversity index across productive rearrangements. Sourced from immuneACCESS, this table was stored by TCRdb with only in-frame sequences that have V and J called. A share of the clones is absent; for the studies checked, an unresolved V gene accounts for under half, and the remainder has no known explanation. V and J calls and clone size are copied from that table; D and trimming were computed from the DNA. This sample gives about 39,000 clones in total; 75% to 85% of them show up just once. The ten top clones hold 9.9% of the sample.

Collaborating institutions collected whole blood in K2EDTA tubes following their own protocols. For TCRbeta analysis, collaborator samples were shipped as frozen whole blood, as isolated PBMCs, or as DNA extracted from either sample type. This clonotype was sampled from a human donor in a cohort sampled during active COVID-19. The sample consisted of peripheral blood.

The bases read TGTGCCAGCAGAGTTTCCGGTGTTGGTACTGAAGCTTTCTTT. This is translated as CASRVSGVGTEAFF. The rearrangement joined TRBV27 to TRBJ1-1, with an unclear D gene assignment. The CDR3 sequence holds 14 residues, the cysteine and phenylalanine included. Only the CDR3 DNA stays, 42 bases, in frame from base 1. From a lookup of the germline V gene (reference sequence), CDR1 and CDR2 are MNHEY and SMNVEV. The V and J ends are trimmed by 6 bases and 5 bases, leaving 16 bases between them.